The next 18 T cell receptor beta chains were all read from a single sample in a study of control samples from healthy donors and cancer patients. Here immunoSEQ multiplex PCR was the method, and the copy in TCRdb shows in-frame clones only, minus some. The sample holds about 140,000 clones, roughly 92% seen once. What was sequenced was blood. These receptors all come from a man aged 25 to 45 in good health.

The chain has TRBV6-5 and TRBJ1-2; 10 nucleotides line up with TRBD1. The CDR3 has 14 residues. The V and J ends lost 6 bases and 8 bases, in that order; junction bases with no gene match: 9. Per germline, CDR1 MNHEY and CDR2 SVGAGI. The CDR3 region is CASSEDRGVGGYTF. In nucleotides, the CDR3 is TGTGCCAGCAGCGAGGACAGGGGGGTGGGCGGCTACACCTTC.

This clone has more than one count but fewer than ten. The rearrangement links TRBV7-9 to TRBJ1-6; 9 positions agree with TRBD1. Trimming took 5 bases from V and 10 from J; bases not matched to a gene: 6. The CDR3 is 14 amino acids. Looked up from germline, CDR1 is SEHNR and CDR2 is FQNEAQ (reference sequence). DNA for the CDR3: TGTGCCAGCAGCCCAGGACAGGGGAGGTCACCCCTCCACTTT. It specifies CASSPGQGRSPLHF.

With respect to this clone: A read error may account for a junction end that differs from germline. The chain has TRBV19 and TRBJ1-2, with D perhaps matching TRBD1 (6 bases). This CDR3 region has 15 residues. Per germline, CDR1 LNHDA and CDR2 SQIVND (reference sequence). This chain's CDR3 is CASSGTTTGNYDYTF. Written as DNA, the CDR3 is TGTGCCAGTTCCGGGACAACCACCGGTAACTATGACTACACCTTC. Variable domain in full (rest from reference TRBV19 and TRBJ1-2): DGGITQSPKYLFRKEGQNVTLSCEQNLNHDAMYWYRQDPGQGLRLIYYSQIVNDFQKGDIAEGYSVSREKKESFPLTVTSAQKNPTAFYLCASSGTTTGNYDYTFGSGTRLTVV.

The chain couples TRBV5-1 to TRBJ1-3; D gene uncertain. This CDR3 has 14 residues. Trimming cost V 0 bases and J 4 bases, with 8 bases left between them. Germline loops: CDR1 SGHRS, CDR2 YFSETQ. The CDR3 bases are TGCGCCAGCAGCTTGGCCGGCAGGGGAAACACCATATATTTT. Its translation: CASSLAGRGNTIYF.

This clone was seen only once. The chain links TRBV18 to TRBJ1-6; 9 nucleotides agree with TRBD1. The V gene's germline CDR1 is KGHSH and CDR2 LQKENI. The J segment lost 7 bases and the V segment lost 6 bases, leaving 7 bases of the junction unmatched. The CDR3 extends over 15 amino acids. In DNA, the CDR3 is TGTGCCAGCTCTTACTCCGGGACAGGGAATTCACCCCTCCACTTT. As protein: CASSYSGTGNSPLHF.

V usage is TRBV30 and J usage is TRBJ2-7; TRBD2 aligns across 11 bases. The J segment lost 1 base and the V segment lost 2 bases, leaving 10 bases of the junction unmatched. This CDR3 spans 17 amino acids. In germline, CDR1 is GTSNPN, CDR2 SVGIG (reference sequence). For the CDR3, the DNA is TGTGCCTGGAGTCCGAATCGGGGGACTAGCGGTTCCTACGAGCAGTACTTC. Translated: CAWSPNRGTSGSYEQYF.

V is TRBV24-1 and J is TRBJ2-2; possible D gene TRBD2, 6 bases. The germline gives CDR1 KGHDR, CDR2 SFDVKD. Trimming removed 5 bases from V and 2 bases from J, with 17 bases in between. The CDR3 covers 17 residues. Here the CDR3 DNA reads TGTGCCACCAGTGGGACCCTCGGGACTGAAAACACCGGGGAGCTGTTTTTT. Translated, it gives CATSGTLGTENTGELFF.

This clone has only one observation. The DNA of the CDR3 is TGTGCCAGTAGACAGACAGGGGAAGTTCAGCCCCAGCATTTT. Its protein product is CASRQTGEVQPQHF. The rearrangement uses TRBV19 and TRBJ1-5; 8 bases line up with TRBD1. The V gene end was trimmed by 6 bases and the J gene end by 6 bases; junction bases not matched to a gene: 7. The CDR3 covers 14 residues. CDR1 is LNHDA and CDR2 is SQIVND in the germline V gene (reference sequence).

The chain has TRBV10-1 and TRBJ1-6; D unclear. The CDR3 has 14 residues. Germline CDR1 reads WNHNN; CDR2 reads SYGVQD (reference sequence). V shed 6 bases and J shed 6 bases, with 12 bases lying between them. The CDR3: CASREFLGNSPLHF. The CDR3 DNA reads as TGCGCCAGCAGAGAATTCTTGGGTAATTCACCCCTCCACTTT.

This chain connects TRBV6-6 to TRBJ2-7; 8 bases are a match to TRBD1. The CDR3 loop spans 15 amino acids. In germline, CDR1 is MNHNY, CDR2 SVGAGI (reference sequence). Trimming at V came to 4 bases and at J to 0 bases, leaving 5 bases not matched to a gene. The CDR3 coding sequence is TGTGCCAGCAGTTCCGGACAGGGCAGCTCCTACGAGCAGTACTTC. As protein: CASSSGQGSSYEQYF.

J is TRBJ2-5 and V is TRBV2; D may be TRBD1 (6 bases). The CDR3 is 16 residues long. The germline V and J ends were trimmed by 6 bases and 0 bases, with 17 bases remaining between them. Looked up from germline, CDR1 is SNHLY and CDR2 is FYNNEI. The CDR3 DNA sequence: TGTGCCAGCAGGGACCCCCTTGGACAGAACCAAGAGACCCAGTACTTC. Translated: CASRDPLGQNQETQYF.

This chain joins TRBV7-9 and TRBJ1-1; TRBD1 matches at 7 bases. Germline-derived CDR1 and CDR2 are SEHNR and FQNEAQ (reference sequence). The CDR3 sequence is 14 residues long. The trim removed 5 bases at V and 1 base at J, leaving 4 bases unmatched. The DNA for the CDR3 is TGTGCCAGCAGCAGGGGGCGCGAGAACACTGAAGCTTTCTTT. Its protein is CASSRGRENTEAFF.

This clone came up once. The chain links TRBV6-5 to TRBJ1-1; TRBD1 matches 7 bases. The germline CDR1 and CDR2 sequences are MNHEY and SVGAGI. The CDR3 length is 14 residues. V trimming: 6 bases; J trimming: 1 base; junction bases outside the gene matches: 5. The CDR3 DNA reads as TGTGCCAGCAGACAGGGGACGGCGAACACTGAAGCTTTCTTT. Translation: CASRQGTANTEAFF.

The chain joins TRBV5-6 to TRBJ2-3, with a weak D call TRBD2 (5 bases). Trimming left V 0 bases short and J 8 bases short, with 7 bases between. The CDR3 runs 12 residues. Germline-derived CDR1 and CDR2 are SGHDT and YYEEEE. The CDR3 nucleotides are TGTGCCAGCAGCTTGGAAGAGGGTACGCAGTATTTT. Amino acids: CASSLEEGTQYF.

The rearrangement joins TRBV7-9 to TRBJ1-2; 8 bases are a match to TRBD1. The germline V gene has CDR1 SEHNR and CDR2 FQNEAQ (reference sequence). The length of the CDR3 is 13 residues. The ends lost 6 bases at V and 6 bases at J; junction bases unmatched: 6. The CDR3 coding sequence is TGTGCCAGCAGAGGACAGGGACAGGATGGCTACACCTTC. Encoded protein: CASRGQGQDGYTF.

The rearrangement uses TRBV28 and TRBJ1-6, with a tentative D call TRBD1 (5 bases). The CDR3 spans 15 residues. V was clipped by 5 bases and J by 7 bases, with 15 bases between them. Germline V gene data show CDR1 as MDHEN and CDR2 as SYDVKM. The CDR3 here is CASSQIGSGNSPLHF. CDR3 bases: TGTGCCAGCAGTCAAATCGGGTCAGGGAATTCACCCCTCCACTTT.

The CDR3: CASIKEVSGANVLTF. The CDR3 bases are TGTGCCAGCATAAAGGAAGTCTCTGGGGCCAACGTCCTGACTTTC. The chain joins TRBV6-5 to TRBJ2-6, with D uncertain. Trimming removed 7 bases from V and 0 bases from J, with 10 bases in between. This CDR3 has 15 amino acids. Germline V CDR1 and CDR2: MNHEY, SVGAGI.

The CDR3 DNA reads as TGTGCCAGCAGCTTATTATGGGGGGCTGAAGCTTTCTTT. Encoded protein: CASSLLWGAEAFF. V gene TRBV7-3 combines with J gene TRBJ1-1; TRBD1 might be the D (5 bases). The CDR3 loop spans 13 amino acids. The V gene's germline CDR1 is SGHTA and CDR2 FQGTGA. V gave up 2 bases and J gave up 6 bases, with 10 bases separating them.